The 11 T cell receptor beta chains listed next were all sequenced from one sample in a study of OX40 agonist ivuxolimab in advanced cancers. Measured with immunoSEQ multiplex PCR; TCRdb has only the in-frame clones, and not every one. The top ten hold about 3.4% of the sample, which has around 69,000 clones, around 86% seen once. The material sequenced was CD4+ or CD8+ T cells sorted from blood, taken in a trial of the OX40 agonist ivuxolimab. The origin of the receptors is an adult with an advanced solid tumor such as melanoma, head and neck, liver or kidney cancer.

V usage is TRBV19 and J usage is TRBJ1-1, with TRBD1 identical over 7 bases. Trimming at V came to 1 base and at J to 2 bases, leaving 7 bases not matched to a gene. The CDR3 has 16 amino acids. Germline V gene lookup returns CDR1 LNHDA and CDR2 SQIVND (reference sequence). CDR3 bases: TGTGCCAGTAGTATAGGGAGATGGGACAGAAACACTGAAGCTTTCTTT. Amino acid sequence: CASSIGRWDRNTEAFF. Complete variable domain (other parts from reference TRBV19 and TRBJ1-1): DGGITQSPKYLFRKEGQNVTLSCEQNLNHDAMYWYRQDPGQGLRLIYYSQIVNDFQKGDIAEGYSVSREKKESFPLTVTSAQKNPTAFYLCASSIGRWDRNTEAFFGQGTRLTVV.

The rearrangement links TRBV5-6 to TRBJ2-3; TRBD1 might be the D (6 bases). The CDR3 sequence is 15 residues long. Germline V gene data show CDR1 as SGHDT and CDR2 as YYEEEE. V gave up 0 bases and J gave up 5 bases, with 13 bases separating them. CDR3 bases: TGTGCCAGCAGCTTGGCCAGGGGCGTAGGAGATACGCAGTATTTT. This gives the protein CASSLARGVGDTQYF. The complete variable domain, with remaining parts taken from reference TRBV5-6 and TRBJ2-3, reads DAGVTQSPTHLIKTRGQQVTLRCSPKSGHDTVSWYQQALGQGPQFIFQYYEEEERQRGNFPDRFSGHQFPNYSSELNVNALLLGDSALYLCASSLARGVGDTQYFGPGTRLTVL.

The chain joins TRBV6-1 to TRBJ1-2; the D gene is possibly TRBD1 (5 bases). The germline V gene has CDR1 MNHNS and CDR2 SASEGT. V shed 3 bases and J shed 0 bases, with 14 bases lying between them. This CDR3 spans 16 amino acids. The CDR3 DNA sequence: TGTGCCAGCAGTGATGGCTTCAGGGCCTCTAACTATGGCTACACCTTC. It translates to CASSDGFRASNYGYTF.

This rearrangement joins TRBV6-1 to TRBJ1-1; D may be TRBD1 (5 bases). The CDR3 sequence is 10 residues long. Germline-derived CDR1 and CDR2 are MNHNS and SASEGT. V lost 6 bases and J lost 11, with 10 bases in between. CDR3 residues: CASSPRDAFF. The CDR3 region has the DNA TGTGCCAGCAGCCCCCGGGACGCTTTCTTT.

The chain combines TRBV5-6 with TRBJ2-1, with a tentative D call TRBD1 (6 bases). The CDR3 has 14 amino acids. Per the germline V gene, CDR1 is SGHDT and CDR2 is YYEEEE. Trimming took off 4 bases at V and 4 bases at J, with 12 bases between the two ends. The CDR3 loop is CASSRDRLYNEQFF. CDR3 bases: TGTGCCAGCAGCCGAGACAGGTTATACAATGAGCAGTTCTTC.

This clone was picked up one time. The V and J genes are TRBV4-2 and TRBJ2-2; either TRBD1 or TRBD2 may fit D (5 bases each). Trimming cost V 4 bases and J 6 bases, with 21 bases left between them. The CDR3 extends over 17 amino acids. Germline V gives CDR1 LGHNA, CDR2 YNFKEQ. CDR3 residues: CASSPRGDMGDAGELFF. CDR3 sequence (DNA): TGTGCCAGCAGCCCCCGGGGAGACATGGGGGATGCCGGGGAGCTGTTTTTT.

The chain uses TRBV19 and TRBJ1-2, with a possible D match to TRBD1 (5 bases). This CDR3 is built from 14 residues. Germline V gene data show CDR1 as LNHDA and CDR2 as SQIVND (reference sequence). With 7 bases removed from V and 1 base from J, the gap between germline ends came to 13 bases. CDR3 nucleotides: TGTGCCAGTACCCCATATGGGGGTAACTATGGCTACACCTTC. The encoded protein is CASTPYGGNYGYTF.

The V call is TRBV23-1, the J call TRBJ1-5; D might be TRBD1 (5 bases). TRBV23-1 counts as an open reading frame of uncertain function. Trimming cost V 0 bases and J 0 bases, with 15 bases left between them. This CDR3 region has 18 residues. The CDR3 region is CASSQSRRDHYSNQPQHF. CDR3 coding DNA: TGCGCCAGCAGTCAATCGAGGAGGGACCATTATAGCAATCAGCCCCAGCATTTT.

The genes are TRBV7-2 and TRBJ2-3; 15 bases agree with TRBD2. This CDR3 contains 16 residues. Germline CDR1 is SGHTA and CDR2 is FQGNSA. With V trimmed by 4 bases and J by 5 bases, 4 bases remained unmatched. The CDR3 here is CASSSGLAGGGDTQYF. For the CDR3, the DNA is TGTGCCAGCAGCTCGGGACTAGCGGGAGGAGGAGATACGCAGTATTTT. The full variable domain, rest sourced from reference TRBV7-2 and TRBJ2-3, is GAGVSQSPSNKVTEKGKDVELRCDPISGHTALYWYRQSLGQGLEFLIYFQGNSAPDKSGLPSDRFSAERTGGSVSTLTIQRTQQEDSAVYLCASSSGLAGGGDTQYFGPGTRLTVL.

This chain links TRBV5-4 with TRBJ1-3; a possible D gene is TRBD1 (5 bases). The V end was cut by 4 bases, the J end by 3 bases, with 11 bases between. The CDR3 covers 14 residues. Germline lookup yields CDR1 SGHNT and CDR2 YYREEE (reference sequence). CDR3 region: CASSPGGSGNTIYF. CDR3 DNA: TGTGCCAGCAGCCCCGGGGGTAGTGGAAACACCATATATTTT.

The CDR3 is CASSSPLAANQETQYF. The CDR3 DNA sequence: TGTGCCAGCAGCTCCCCCCTAGCGGCTAATCAAGAGACCCAGTACTTC. The chain links TRBV5-4 to TRBJ2-5; 7 positions match TRBD2. This CDR3 contains 16 residues. Germline V gene lookup returns CDR1 SGHNT and CDR2 YYREEE (reference sequence). Unmatched junction bases numbered 10, after V lost 3 bases and J lost 2 bases.